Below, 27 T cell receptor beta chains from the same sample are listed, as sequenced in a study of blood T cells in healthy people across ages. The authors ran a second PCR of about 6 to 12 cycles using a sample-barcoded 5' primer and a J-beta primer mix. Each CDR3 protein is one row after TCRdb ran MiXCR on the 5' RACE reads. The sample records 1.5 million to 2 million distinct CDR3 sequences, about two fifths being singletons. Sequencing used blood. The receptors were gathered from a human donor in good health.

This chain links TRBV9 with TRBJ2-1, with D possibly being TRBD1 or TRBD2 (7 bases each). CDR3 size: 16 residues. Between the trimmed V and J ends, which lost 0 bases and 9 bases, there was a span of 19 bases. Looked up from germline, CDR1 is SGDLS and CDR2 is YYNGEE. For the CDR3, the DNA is TGTGCCAGCAGCGTAGAGATCCGGGCAGGGGGGGGTGAGCAGTTCTTC. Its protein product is CASSVEIRAGGGEQFF.

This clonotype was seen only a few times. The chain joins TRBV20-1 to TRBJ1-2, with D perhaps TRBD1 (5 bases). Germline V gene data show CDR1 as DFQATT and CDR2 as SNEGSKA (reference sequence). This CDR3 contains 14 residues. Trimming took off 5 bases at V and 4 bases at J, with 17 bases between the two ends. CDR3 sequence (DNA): TGCAGTGCTCTTCACCCTCAGGGTATCTATGGCTACACCTTC. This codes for CSALHPQGIYGYTF.

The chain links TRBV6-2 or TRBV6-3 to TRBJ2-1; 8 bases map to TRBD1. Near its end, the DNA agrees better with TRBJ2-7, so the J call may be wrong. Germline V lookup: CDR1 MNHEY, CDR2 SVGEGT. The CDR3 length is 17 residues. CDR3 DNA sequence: TGTGCCAGCAGTTACCGACAGGGGAGAATCTCCTACAATGAGCAGTACTTC. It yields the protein CASSYRQGRISYNEQYF.

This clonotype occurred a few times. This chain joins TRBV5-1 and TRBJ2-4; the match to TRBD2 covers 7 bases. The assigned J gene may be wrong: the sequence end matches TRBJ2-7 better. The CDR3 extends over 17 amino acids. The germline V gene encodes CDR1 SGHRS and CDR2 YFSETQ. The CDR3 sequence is CASSSARSSGASYEQYF. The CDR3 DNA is TGCGCCAGCAGCTCCGCACGATCAAGCGGGGCCTCCTACGAGCAGTACTTC.

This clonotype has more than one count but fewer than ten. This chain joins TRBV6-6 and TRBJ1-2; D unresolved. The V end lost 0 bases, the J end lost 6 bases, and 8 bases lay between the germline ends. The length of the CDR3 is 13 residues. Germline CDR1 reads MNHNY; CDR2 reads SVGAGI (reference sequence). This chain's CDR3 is CASSYSKVDGYTF. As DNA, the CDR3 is TGTGCCAGCAGTTACTCGAAAGTAGATGGCTACACCTTC.

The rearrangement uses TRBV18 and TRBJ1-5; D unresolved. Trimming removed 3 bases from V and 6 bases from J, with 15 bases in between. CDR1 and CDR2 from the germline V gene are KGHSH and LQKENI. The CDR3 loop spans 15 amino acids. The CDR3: CASSPSGGWTQPQHF. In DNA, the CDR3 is TGTGCCAGCTCACCCTCAGGAGGGTGGACTCAGCCCCAGCATTTT.

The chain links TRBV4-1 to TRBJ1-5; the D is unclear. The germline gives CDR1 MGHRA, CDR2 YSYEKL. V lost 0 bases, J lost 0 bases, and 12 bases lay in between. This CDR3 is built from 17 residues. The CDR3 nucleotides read TGCGCCAGCAGCCAAGATTTGGCAGTCTATAGCAATCAGCCCCAGCATTTT. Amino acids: CASSQDLAVYSNQPQHF.

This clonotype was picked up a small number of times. The CDR3 is CASNLWTDTQYF. CDR3 sequence (DNA): TGTGCCAGCAACTTATGGACAGATACGCAGTATTTT. J is TRBJ2-3 and V is TRBV28; D is uncertain. V was cut by 7 bases and J by 3 bases, with 8 bases left in between. This CDR3 is built from 12 residues. Germline V gene sequence: CDR1 MDHEN, CDR2 SYDVKM.

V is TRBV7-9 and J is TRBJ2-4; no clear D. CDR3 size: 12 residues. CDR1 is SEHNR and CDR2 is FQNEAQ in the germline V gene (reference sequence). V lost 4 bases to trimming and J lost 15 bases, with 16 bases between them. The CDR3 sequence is CASSSDGERGYF. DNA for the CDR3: TGTGCCAGCAGCTCCGACGGAGAGAGAGGGTACTTC.

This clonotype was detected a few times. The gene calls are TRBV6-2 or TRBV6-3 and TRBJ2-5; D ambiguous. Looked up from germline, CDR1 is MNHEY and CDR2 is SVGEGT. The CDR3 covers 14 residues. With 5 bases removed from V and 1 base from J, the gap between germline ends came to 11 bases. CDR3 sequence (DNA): TGTGCCAGCAGTCTATGGGTGTCCCAAGAGACCCAGTACTTC. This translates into CASSLWVSQETQYF.

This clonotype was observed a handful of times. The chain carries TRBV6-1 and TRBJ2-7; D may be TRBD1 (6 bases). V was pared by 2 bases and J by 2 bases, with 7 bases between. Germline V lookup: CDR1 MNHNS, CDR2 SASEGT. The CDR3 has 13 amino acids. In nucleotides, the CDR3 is TGTGCCAGCAGTGAACAGGGGCCCTACGAGCAGTACTTC. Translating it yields CASSEQGPYEQYF.

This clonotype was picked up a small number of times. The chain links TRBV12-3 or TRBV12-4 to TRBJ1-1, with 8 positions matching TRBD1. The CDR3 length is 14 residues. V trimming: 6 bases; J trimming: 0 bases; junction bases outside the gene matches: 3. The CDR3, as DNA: TGTGCCAGCAGGACGACAGGGGTGAACACTGAAGCTTTCTTT. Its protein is CASRTTGVNTEAFF.

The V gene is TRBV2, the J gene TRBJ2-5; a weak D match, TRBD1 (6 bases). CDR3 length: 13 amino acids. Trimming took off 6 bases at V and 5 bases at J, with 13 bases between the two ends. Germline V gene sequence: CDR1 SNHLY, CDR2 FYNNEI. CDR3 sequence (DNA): TGTGCCAGCAGGCCACAGGGATGGGAGACCCAGTACTTC. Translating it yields CASRPQGWETQYF.

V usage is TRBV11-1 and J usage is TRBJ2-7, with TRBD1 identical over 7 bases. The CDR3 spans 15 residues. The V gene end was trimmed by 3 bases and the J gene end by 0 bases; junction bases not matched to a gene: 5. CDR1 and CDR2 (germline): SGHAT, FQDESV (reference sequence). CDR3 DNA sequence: TGTGCCAGCAGCTTGTTACAGGGGCCCTCCTACGAGCAGTACTTC. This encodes CASSLLQGPSYEQYF.

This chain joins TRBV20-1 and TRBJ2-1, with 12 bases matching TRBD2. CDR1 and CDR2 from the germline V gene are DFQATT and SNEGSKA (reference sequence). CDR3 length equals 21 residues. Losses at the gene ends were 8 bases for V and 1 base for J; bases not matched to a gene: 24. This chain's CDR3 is CSTPKRGTSGGPGGSYNEQFF. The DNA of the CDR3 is TGCAGTACTCCTAAGAGGGGAACTAGCGGGGGGCCCGGAGGGTCCTACAATGAGCAGTTCTTC.

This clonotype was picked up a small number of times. The CDR3 region is CSANVGSPDTQYF. CDR3 bases: TGCAGTGCTAATGTTGGGTCCCCGGATACGCAGTATTTT. This chain links TRBV20-1 with TRBJ2-3; no definite D call. The CDR3 is 13 amino acids. V lost 4 bases to trimming and J lost 6 bases, with 14 bases between them. The V gene's germline CDR1 is DFQATT and CDR2 SNEGSKA (reference sequence).

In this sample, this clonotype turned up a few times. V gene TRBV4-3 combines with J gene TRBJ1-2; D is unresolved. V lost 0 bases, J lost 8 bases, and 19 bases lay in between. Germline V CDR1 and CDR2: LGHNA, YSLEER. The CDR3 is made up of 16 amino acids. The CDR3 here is CASSQDQNRKVGGYTF. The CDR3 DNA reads TGCGCCAGCAGCCAAGATCAAAACAGAAAAGTTGGGGGCTACACCTTC.

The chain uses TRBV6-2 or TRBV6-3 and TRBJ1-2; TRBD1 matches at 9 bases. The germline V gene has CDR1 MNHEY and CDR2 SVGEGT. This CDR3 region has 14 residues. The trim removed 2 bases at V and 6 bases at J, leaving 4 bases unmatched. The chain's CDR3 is CASSYRGQGNGYTF. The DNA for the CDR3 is TGTGCCAGCAGTTACCGGGGACAGGGTAATGGCTACACCTTC.

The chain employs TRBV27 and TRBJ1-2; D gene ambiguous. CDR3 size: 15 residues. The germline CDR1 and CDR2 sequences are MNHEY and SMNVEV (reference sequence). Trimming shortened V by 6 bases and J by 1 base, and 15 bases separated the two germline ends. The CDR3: CASRPTVDFNYGYTF. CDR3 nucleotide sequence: TGTGCCAGCAGGCCGACGGTCGACTTTAACTATGGCTACACCTTC.

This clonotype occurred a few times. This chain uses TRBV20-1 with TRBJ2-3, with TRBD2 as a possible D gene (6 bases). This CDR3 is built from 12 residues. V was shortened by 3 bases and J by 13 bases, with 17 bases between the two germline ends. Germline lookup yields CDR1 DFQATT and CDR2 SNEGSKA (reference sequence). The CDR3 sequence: CSASFGLAMEYF. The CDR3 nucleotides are TGCAGTGCTAGTTTCGGCCTAGCGATGGAGTATTTT.

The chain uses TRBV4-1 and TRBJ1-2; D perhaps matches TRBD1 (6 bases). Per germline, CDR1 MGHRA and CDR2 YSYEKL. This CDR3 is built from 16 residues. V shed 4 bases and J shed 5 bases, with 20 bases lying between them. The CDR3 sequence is CASSPQPGTTLYGYTF. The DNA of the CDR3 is TGCGCCAGCAGCCCCCAACCCGGGACAACTTTATATGGCTACACCTTC.

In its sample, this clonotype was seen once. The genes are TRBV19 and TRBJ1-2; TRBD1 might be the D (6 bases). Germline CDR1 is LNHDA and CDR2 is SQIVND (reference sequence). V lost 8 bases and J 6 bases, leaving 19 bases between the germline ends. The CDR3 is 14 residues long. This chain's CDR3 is CASLRDNRGDGYTF. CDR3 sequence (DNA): TGTGCCAGTCTAAGGGACAATCGTGGGGATGGCTACACCTTC.

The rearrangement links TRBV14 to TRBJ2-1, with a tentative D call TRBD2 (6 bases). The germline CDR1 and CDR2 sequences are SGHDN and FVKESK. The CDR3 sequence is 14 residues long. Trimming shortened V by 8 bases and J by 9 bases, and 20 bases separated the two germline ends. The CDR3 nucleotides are TGTGCCAGCGTGTCACCGCGGGGTTGTAGTGAGCAGTTCTTC. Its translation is CASVSPRGCSEQFF.

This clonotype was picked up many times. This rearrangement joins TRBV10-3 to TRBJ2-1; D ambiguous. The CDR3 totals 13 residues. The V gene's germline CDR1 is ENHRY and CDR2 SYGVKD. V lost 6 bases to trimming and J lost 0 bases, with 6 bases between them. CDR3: CAISRSSYNEQFF. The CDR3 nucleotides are TGTGCCATCAGCCGGAGCTCCTACAATGAGCAGTTCTTC.

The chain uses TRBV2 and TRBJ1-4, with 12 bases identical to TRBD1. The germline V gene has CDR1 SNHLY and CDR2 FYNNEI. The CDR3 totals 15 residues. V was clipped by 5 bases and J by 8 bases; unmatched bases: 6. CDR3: CASSPRDRGQEKLFF. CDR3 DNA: TGTGCCAGCAGTCCCCGGGACAGGGGGCAAGAAAAACTGTTTTTT. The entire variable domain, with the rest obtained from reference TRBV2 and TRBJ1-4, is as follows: EPEVTQTPSHQVTQMGQEVILRCVPISNHLYFYWYRQILGQKVEFLVSFYNNEISEKSEIFDDQFSVERPDGSNFTLKIRSTKLEDSAMYFCASSPRDRGQEKLFFGSGTQLSVL.

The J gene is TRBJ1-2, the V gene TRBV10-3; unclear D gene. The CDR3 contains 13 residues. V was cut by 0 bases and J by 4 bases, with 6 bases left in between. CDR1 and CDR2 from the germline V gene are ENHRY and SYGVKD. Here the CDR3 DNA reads TGTGCCATCAGTGAGTCCGTTTTCTATGGCTACACCTTC. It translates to CAISESVFYGYTF.

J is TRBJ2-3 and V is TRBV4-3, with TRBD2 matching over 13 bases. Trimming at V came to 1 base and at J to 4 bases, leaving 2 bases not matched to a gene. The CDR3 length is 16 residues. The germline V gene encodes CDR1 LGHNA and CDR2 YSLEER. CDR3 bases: TGCGCCAGCAGCCAAGCGACTAGCGGGGGGCCAGATACGCAGTATTTT. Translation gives CASSQATSGGPDTQYF.